These 20 T cell receptor beta chains were sequenced from one sample in a study of T cell changes during pregnancy in multiple sclerosis. The data were produced by immunoSEQ multiplex PCR, yet TCRdb's version contains in-frame clones alone and is incomplete. Altogether about 75,000 clones are present, around 90% being singletons, with the ten largest covering about 1%. Sequencing used peripheral blood, obtained in the first trimester of pregnancy. These receptors were taken from a female donor in good health, enrolled as a control in a pregnancy study.

The rearrangement uses TRBV25-1 and TRBJ2-2; TRBD2 is a possible D gene (6 bases). CDR1 is MGHDK and CDR2 is SYGVNS in the germline V gene. V lost 6 bases and J lost 3, with 23 bases in between. There are 18 residues in the CDR3. CDR3 residues: CASRGISGDSHYTGELFF. As DNA, the CDR3 is TGTGCCAGCAGAGGGATTAGTGGGGACTCCCACTACACCGGGGAGCTGTTTTTT. Full variable domain (missing parts from reference TRBV25-1 and TRBJ2-2): EADIYQTPRYLVIGTGKKITLECSQTMGHDKMYWYQQDPGMELHLIHYSYGVNSTEKGDLSSESTVSRIRTEHFPLTLESARPSHTSQYLCASRGISGDSHYTGELFFGEGSRLTVL.

The V call is TRBV27, the J call TRBJ2-1; 9 bases match TRBD1. The CDR3 length is 18 residues. The V gene end was trimmed by 5 bases and the J gene end by 0 bases; junction bases not matched to a gene: 11. Germline CDR1 reads MNHEY; CDR2 reads SMNVEV (reference sequence). The CDR3 loop is CASSQGQGLFVSYNEQFF. DNA of the CDR3: TGTGCCAGCAGTCAGGGACAGGGACTATTCGTCTCCTACAATGAGCAGTTCTTC.

V gene TRBV30 combines with J gene TRBJ1-5; D is ambiguous. The CDR3 totals 12 residues. V dropped 8 bases and J dropped 6 bases, with 14 bases sitting between them. Germline CDR1 and CDR2: GTSNPN and SVGIG (reference sequence). Here the CDR3 reads CAEGPGSQPQHF. The CDR3 bases are TGTGCCGAGGGCCCTGGGAGTCAGCCCCAGCATTTT. The full variable domain, with the rest looked up from reference TRBV30 and TRBJ1-5, is SQTIHQWPATLVQPVGSPLSLECTVEGTSNPNLYWYRQAAGRGLQLLFYSVGIGQISSEVPQNLSASRPQDRQFILSSKKLLLSDSGFYLCAEGPGSQPQHFGDGTRLSIL.

V is TRBV21-1 and J is TRBJ1-2. TRBV21-1 is marked as a pseudogene. This CDR3 comprises 12 residues. The CDR3 nucleotides are TGTGCCAGCAGCAAGCGGGACGATGGCTACACCTTC. Translating it yields CASSKRDDGYTF.

This sequence joins TRBV7-9 and TRBJ1-2, with TRBD1 as a possible D gene (6 bases). V was pared by 1 base and J by 4 bases, with 25 bases between. The CDR3 sequence is 19 residues long. Germline loops: CDR1 SEHNR, CDR2 FQNEAQ (reference sequence). As DNA, the CDR3 is TGTGCCAGCAGCTTAGGGAACAGGGAAATACAGCTCTCCTCCTATGGCTACACCTTC. It yields the protein CASSLGNREIQLSSYGYTF.

The J gene is TRBJ1-5, the V gene TRBV6-6; D uncertain. This CDR3 spans 12 amino acids. In germline, CDR1 is MNHNY, CDR2 SVGAGI (reference sequence). The V and J ends lost 8 bases and 2 bases respectively, with 7 bases between them. The CDR3, as DNA: TGTGCCAGCGGAGGCGGCAATCAGCCCCAGCATTTT. Its protein product is CASGGGNQPQHF.

V is TRBV5-1 and J is TRBJ1-3, with TRBD1 identical over 8 bases. Germline V gives CDR1 SGHRS, CDR2 YFSETQ. There are 17 residues in the CDR3. The J segment lost 0 bases and the V segment lost 0 bases, leaving 5 bases of the junction unmatched. The DNA for the CDR3 is TGCGCCAGCAGCTTGGCAGGGGGCGCCTCCTCTGGAAACACCATATATTTT. Amino acids: CASSLAGGASSGNTIYF.

This rearrangement joins TRBV7-9 to TRBJ1-2; possible D gene TRBD1, 6 bases. Germline V lookup: CDR1 SEHNR, CDR2 FQNEAQ (reference sequence). This CDR3 is 14 amino acids long. Trimming removed 2 bases at V and 8 bases at J, with 15 bases between. The CDR3 region is CASSLYGRGEGYTF. The CDR3 DNA reads as TGTGCCAGCAGCTTATACGGCAGGGGAGAAGGCTACACCTTC.

The rearrangement uses TRBV14 and TRBJ2-7; perhaps TRBD2 as D (6 bases). CDR3 size: 14 residues. Germline V lookup: CDR1 SGHDN, CDR2 FVKESK. V gave up 3 bases and J gave up 0 bases, with 9 bases separating them. The CDR3 loop reads CASSHSGLSYEQYF. CDR3 in DNA: TGTGCCAGCAGCCATAGCGGACTCTCCTACGAGCAGTACTTC.

The chain combines TRBV18 with TRBJ1-1; TRBD1 matches 8 bases. CDR3 length: 15 amino acids. The germline V gene has CDR1 KGHSH and CDR2 LQKENI. The ends lost 3 bases at V and 4 bases at J; junction bases unmatched: 7. CDR3 protein: CASSPGQGSGTEAFF. In DNA form, the CDR3 reads TGTGCCAGCTCACCCGGACAGGGATCGGGCACTGAAGCTTTCTTT.

A few counts support this clone. The chain links TRBV9 to TRBJ1-6; tentatively, D is TRBD1 (5 bases). Between the trimmed V and J ends, which lost 3 bases and 4 bases, there was a span of 20 bases. Germline V gene sequence: CDR1 SGDLS, CDR2 YYNGEE. This CDR3 is built from 18 residues. The CDR3 DNA reads TGTGCCAGCAGCGCCGAGGGAGGGGCTCGGGTATATAATTCACCCCTCCACTTT. It translates to CASSAEGGARVYNSPLHF.

In nucleotides, the CDR3 is TGTGCCAGCAGCTTAGGGCAGGGAGGATATGGCTACACCTTC. Translating gives CASSLGQGGYGYTF. The chain couples TRBV11-2 to TRBJ1-2; possibly TRBD1 for D (5 bases). The germline gives CDR1 SGHAT, CDR2 FQNNGV. V lost 1 base to trimming and J lost 5 bases, with 11 bases between them. CDR3 length: 14 amino acids. Full variable domain (outside the CDR3, taken from reference TRBV11-2 and TRBJ1-2): EAGVAQSPRYKIIEKRQSVAFWCNPISGHATLYWYQQILGQGPKLLIQFQNNGVVDDSQLPKDRFSAERLKGVDSTLKIQPAKLEDSAVYLCASSLGQGGYGYTFGSGTRLTVV.

The V call is TRBV19, the J call TRBJ1-1; perhaps TRBD1 as D (5 bases). Looked up from germline, CDR1 is LNHDA and CDR2 is SQIVND (reference sequence). This CDR3 has 15 residues. The V end lost 5 bases, the J end lost 2 bases, and 15 bases lay between the germline ends. CDR3: CASSLMGGGNTEAFF. In DNA, the CDR3 is TGTGCCAGTAGTCTGATGGGGGGGGGTAACACTGAAGCTTTCTTT. Filled out from reference TRBV19 and TRBJ1-1, the complete variable domain reads DGGITQSPKYLFRKEGQNVTLSCEQNLNHDAMYWYRQDPGQGLRLIYYSQIVNDFQKGDIAEGYSVSREKKESFPLTVTSAQKNPTAFYLCASSLMGGGNTEAFFGQGTRLTVV.

This chain joins TRBV5-1 and TRBJ1-3; D is uncertain. Trimming took 0 bases from V and 4 from J, leaving 32 bases between them. Germline V CDR1 and CDR2: SGHRS, YFSETQ. The CDR3 runs 22 residues. CDR3 DNA sequence: TGCGCCAGCAGCTTGGTCGGGAAACTACATGGGTGGTTGGTGTCCCAGGGAAACACCATATATTTT. It specifies CASSLVGKLHGWLVSQGNTIYF.

V is TRBV5-1 and J is TRBJ2-3; no clear D gene. V lost 4 bases to trimming and J lost 0 bases, with 15 bases between them. The length of the CDR3 is 16 residues. Germline CDR1 reads SGHRS; CDR2 reads YFSETQ. CDR3 DNA sequence: TGCGCCAGCAGCGATCAAGGAGCAGCTAGCACAGATACGCAGTATTTT. Encoded protein: CASSDQGAASTDTQYF.

The chain has TRBV18 and TRBJ2-7; 11 nucleotides match TRBD1. The V and J ends lost 3 bases and 4 bases, in that order; junction bases with no gene match: 5. This CDR3 has 15 residues. From germline, CDR1 is KGHSH and CDR2 LQKENI. Written as DNA, the CDR3 is TGTGCCAGCTCACCGGGACAGGGGGTGTGGTACGAGCAGTACTTC. Translated, it gives CASSPGQGVWYEQYF. Drawing the rest from reference TRBV18 and TRBJ2-7, the complete variable domain is NAGVMQNPRHLVRRRGQEARLRCSPMKGHSHVYWYRQLPEEGLKFMVYLQKENIIDESGMPKERFSAEFPKEGPSILRIQQVVRGDSAAYFCASSPGQGVWYEQYFGPGTRLTVT.

V gene TRBV19 combines with J gene TRBJ1-2, with TRBD1 identical over 7 bases. The CDR3 is 15 residues long. Per the germline V gene, CDR1 is LNHDA and CDR2 is SQIVND (reference sequence). J gave up 6 bases and V 7 bases, and 14 bases lay outside the gene matches. Here the CDR3 DNA reads TGTGCCAGTATGCCGCTTAACAGGGGCAGGAATGGCTACACCTTC. It is translated as CASMPLNRGRNGYTF.

This chain links TRBV7-8 with TRBJ1-2; 11 bases match TRBD1. CDR1 SGHVS and CDR2 FQNEAQ come from the germline V gene. J was trimmed by 6 bases and V by 2 bases; bases with no gene match: 5. This CDR3 comprises 15 residues. CDR3 region: CASSLRDRGEDGYTF. DNA of the CDR3: TGTGCCAGCAGCTTAAGGGACAGGGGGGAAGATGGCTACACCTTC.

This chain connects TRBV5-1 to TRBJ1-2, with a possible D match to TRBD1 (6 bases). This CDR3 comprises 15 residues. Germline CDR1 is SGHRS and CDR2 is YFSETQ. V lost 5 bases, J lost 2 bases, and 16 bases lay in between. In DNA form, the CDR3 reads TGCGCCAGCAGGCCCCAGGGGCTTTTGAACTATGGCTACACCTTC. It codes for CASRPQGLLNYGYTF.

The chain combines TRBV30 with TRBJ2-3; D uncertain. There are 13 residues in the CDR3. The V gene lost 4 bases and the J gene lost 4 bases, with 12 bases spanning the gap. Germline values: CDR1 GTSNPN, CDR2 SVGIG (reference sequence). The CDR3, as DNA: TGTGCCTGGACCCGATGGAGCGCAGATACGCAGTATTTT. It yields the protein CAWTRWSADTQYF.